This T cell receptor beta chain appears in the sequencing data of a study of shared clonotypes between healthy human individuals. The study's findings and limits: Clonotypes which were not shared had lower generation probabilities than clonotypes that all four donors shared. Represented diversity, genetic and exposure-history alike, was limited by few donors.

The CDR3 loop spans 13 amino acids. V lost 6 bases to trimming and J lost 6 bases, with 15 bases between them. Germline V gives CDR1 MNHNS, CDR2 SASEGT. Template for every sorted-subset replicate PCR totaled around 210 ng DNA, 25,000 to 35,000 T cell genomes. Profiling relied on immunoSEQ multiplex PCR, and the TCRdb table lists in-frame clones only, not all of them. This table has about a million clones, roughly 80% appearing once. With regard to this clone: Its antigen is not identified.

The sequence derives from a man aged 18 to 30 in good health. Some clones in this sample may be carry-over from other donors' samples. Sequencing input: memory CD4+ T cells from PBMCs. Subset denoted: CD45RA-negative fraction. This rearrangement joins TRBV6-1 to TRBJ2-7, with D perhaps TRBD1 (5 bases). The CDR3 loop is CASRIKQAGEQYF. CDR3 DNA: TGTGCCAGCAGGATAAAACAGGCTGGCGAGCAGTACTTC.